Below, one T cell receptor beta chain is given with its context. Uncontrolled infection, other autoimmune disease, pregnancy and lactation each barred patients from inclusion. This entry comes from a study of T cells in Graves' hyperthyroidism and ophthalmopathy. Amplification of TCR beta CDR3 regions was performed using RNA transcripts as template. The TCR CDR3 was amplified in a first-round RT-PCR using the HTBI primer set. TCRdb analysed the multiplex PCR reads with MiXCR anew, one entry per CDR3 protein. Altogether almost 600,000 distinct CDR3 sequences are present, 14% being singletons, with the ten largest covering 5.5% to 7.5%. This CDR3 is 14 amino acids long. The V gene's germline CDR1 is LNHDA and CDR2 SQIVND (reference sequence). V gave up 2 bases and J gave up 0 bases, with 6 bases separating them.

Specimen: blood. V and J are TRBV19 and TRBJ2-3; D call uncertain. This TCR was recovered from a woman in her 30s with Graves' hyperthyroidism that later progressed to Graves' ophthalmopathy. CDR3 amino acids: CASSISASTDTQYF. The CDR3 DNA sequence: TGTGCCAGTAGTATATCCGCTAGCACAGATACGCAGTATTTT.